Sequencing of this TCR beta chain was carried out in a study of OX40 agonist ivuxolimab in advanced cancers. TCRdb's table, derived via immunoSEQ multiplex PCR, lists solely in-frame clones and lacks some. The sample lists over 25,000 clones, roughly 79% seen once, with roughly 32% in the top ten. Blood was sampled at baseline, cycle 4 day 1, and cycle 7 day 1. This receptor was obtained from an adult with an advanced solid tumor such as melanoma, head and neck, liver or kidney cancer. The material sequenced was CD4+ or CD8+ T cells sorted from blood, taken in a trial of the OX40 agonist ivuxolimab.

The DNA for the CDR3 is TGTGCCAGCAGCCAGGGGACTAGCGTAGTAGATGAGCAGTTCTTC. This codes for CASSQGTSVVDEQFF. V gene TRBV28 combines with J gene TRBJ2-1; 10 bases map to TRBD2. This CDR3 has 15 residues. Germline loops: CDR1 MDHEN, CDR2 SYDVKM. The trim removed 6 bases at V and 8 bases at J, leaving 10 bases unmatched.